This T cell receptor (beta chain) was documented in a study of T cells in Graves' hyperthyroidism and ophthalmopathy. Germline V gene data show CDR1 as SGHAT and CDR2 as FQNNGV. This CDR3 contains 16 residues. The ends lost 4 bases at V and 2 bases at J; junction bases unmatched: 11. Exclusion of patients followed from uncontrolled infection, other autoimmune disease, pregnancy or lactation. The CDR3 regions of TCR beta were amplified from RNA transcripts. Primed by the HTBI set, a first-round RT-PCR was run on the TCR CDR3. TCRdb passed the multiplex PCR reads through MiXCR, listing each CDR3 protein once. The sample records roughly 560,000 distinct CDR3 sequences, roughly 15% being singletons.

This sequence was found in a woman between 40 and 55 years old with Graves' ophthalmopathy. The V gene is TRBV11-2, the J gene TRBJ2-7; TRBD2 matches at 7 bases. Sequenced: blood. CDR3 in DNA: TGTGCCAGCAGCTCCCTGGATAAGCGGGGCCCCTACGAGCAGTACTTC. Its translation: CASSSLDKRGPYEQYF.